This TCR beta chain was observed in a study of lymphopenia after photon versus proton radiotherapy. Profiled with immunoSEQ multiplex PCR; TCRdb holds only in-frame clones, not every one. The table records around 30,000 clones, roughly 90% of them present only once. Study results and limitations: After the lymphocyte nadir, photon-treated repertoires showed oligoclonal expansion, especially of CD8+ Temra cells. Only patients who died were analyzed for survival; proton advantage is unproven. Photon-treated patients lost naive T cells and TCR diversity; proton-treated stayed stable.

This CDR3 comprises 12 residues. Germline CDR1 is MDHEN and CDR2 is SYDVKM. Trimming shortened V by 5 bases and J by 6 bases, and 7 bases separated the two germline ends. Details on this clone: The antigen is unknown.

The sequence was obtained from a woman aged 45-65 years with pancreatic cancer. The rearrangement uses TRBV28 and TRBJ2-2; no definite D call. Here the sequenced sample was peripheral blood, taken from a patient treated with photon-based radiotherapy. The CDR3 loop is CASSQAAGELFF. The CDR3 bases are TGTGCCAGCAGTCAGGCGGCCGGGGAGCTGTTTTTT.